One and the same sample provided the 30 T cell receptor beta chains below, sequenced in a study of regulatory T cells in long-lasting Graves disease. iRepertoire HTBI primers and Arm-PCR of CDR3 regions built TCR beta libraries. One entry per CDR3 protein results from TCRdb running MiXCR on the multiplex PCR reads. The data hold around 250,000 distinct CDR3 sequences, with 20% to 25% observed a single time. The time point denotes: newly diagnosed GD, antithyroid drugs for less than 3 months. With RNA extracted from PBMCs as input, the TCR library was made. The specimen was peripheral blood mononuclear cells (PBMCs), collected at new diagnosis, from a patient treated with antithyroid drugs. Every receptor here comes from a female donor with Graves disease.

Comment on this clonotype: A junction end diverges from the germline sequence, so it may reflect a read error. J is TRBJ1-2 and V is TRBV6-2 or TRBV6-3, with 8 bases fitting TRBD1. Germline CDR1 MNHEY, CDR2 SVGEGT. The CDR3 is made up of 16 amino acids. CDR3 in amino acids: CASSSPGTGANCGYTF. The CDR3 DNA reads TGTGCCAGCAGTTCCCCCGGGACAGGAGCTAACTGTGGCTACACCTTC.

The rearrangement joins TRBV11-2 to TRBJ1-1, with no clear D. The V end lost 8 bases, the J end lost 0 bases, and 16 bases lay between the germline ends. Germline V gives CDR1 SGHAT, CDR2 FQNNGV. The CDR3 length is 15 residues. The CDR3 region has the DNA TGTGCCAGCTCACCCGGCGACATTCTGAACACTGAAGCTTTCTTT. This codes for CASSPGDILNTEAFF.

This clonotype was counted at least ten times. V is TRBV20-1 and J is TRBJ2-5; 7 bases line up with TRBD1. Germline values: CDR1 DFQATT, CDR2 SNEGSKA (reference sequence). V was clipped by 1 base and J by 5 bases; unmatched bases: 4. The CDR3 spans 13 residues. The CDR3 coding sequence is TGCAGTGCTAGAGGTGACAGGGTCGAGACCCAGTACTTC. Residues: CSARGDRVETQYF.

This clonotype came up many times. The gene calls are TRBV7-3 and TRBJ2-3; D possibly corresponds to TRBD2 (6 bases). V was clipped by 9 bases and J by 0 bases, with 13 bases between them. The CDR3 has 14 residues. The germline gives CDR1 SGHTA, CDR2 FQGTGA. The CDR3 bases are TGTGCCAGTAGCGCGGGGTCTAGCACAGATACGCAGTATTTT. Translating it yields CASSAGSSTDTQYF.

V is TRBV6-1 and J is TRBJ2-1; D gene unclear. V lost 1 base to trimming and J lost 9 bases, with 10 bases between them. There are 13 residues in the CDR3. The V gene's germline CDR1 is MNHNS and CDR2 SASEGT. CDR3 sequence (DNA): TGTGCCAGCAGTGAAGTATGGTGGAGTGAGCAGTTCTTC. Its translation is CASSEVWWSEQFF.

Notes on this clonotype: Given a much more abundant clone one base away, this may be a read error. This chain uses TRBV6-1 with TRBJ1-2; TRBD1 is a possible D gene (5 bases). The CDR3 runs 15 residues. Germline V gene sequence: CDR1 MNHNS, CDR2 SASEGT. The CDR3 DNA reads TGTTCCAGCAGTGACCCCGGGACGATAGCCCATGGCTACACCTTC. The encoded protein is CSSSDPGTIAHGYTF.

This clonotype was found a few times. V usage is TRBV19 and J usage is TRBJ1-2; no clear D gene. CDR1 is LNHDA and CDR2 is SQIVND in the germline V gene (reference sequence). The V end lost 3 bases, the J end lost 0 bases, and 17 bases lay between the germline ends. This CDR3 contains 17 residues. CDR3 DNA sequence: TGTGCCAGTAGTATCTCCTCCTGGACGGTAGCTAACTATGGCTACACCTTC. Protein product: CASSISSWTVANYGYTF.

This chain uses TRBV20-1 with TRBJ2-7; tentative D call: TRBD2 (5 bases). V gave up 1 base and J gave up 0 bases, with 10 bases separating them. The CDR3 is 14 amino acids. CDR1 DFQATT and CDR2 SNEGSKA come from the germline V gene (reference sequence). CDR3 sequence: CSARGSGSSYEQYF. CDR3 DNA: TGCAGTGCTAGAGGAAGTGGGAGCTCCTACGAGCAGTACTTC.

Of note for this clonotype: A far larger clone lies a single base away; this is likely a read error. The V gene is TRBV28, the J gene TRBJ2-1; 13 bases map to TRBD2. Judging by the DNA end, TRBJ2-5 fits better; the J call may be wrong. Germline V gene sequence: CDR1 MDHEN, CDR2 SYDVKM. The CDR3 sequence is 16 residues long. The CDR3 loop is CASRTTSGGARGTQYF. The CDR3 nucleotides read TGTGCCAGCAGGACTACTAGCGGGGGGGCACGTGGGACCCAGTACTTC.

There are many counts of this clonotype. The CDR3 nucleotides are TGTGCCAGCAGCCCCAAAGGGGGGGACGGGGAGCTGTTTTTT. Its protein is CASSPKGGDGELFF. The rearrangement links TRBV7-3 to TRBJ2-2, with D possibly TRBD2 on 7 matching bases. Trimming cost V 5 bases and J 7 bases, with 14 bases left between them. The CDR3 totals 14 residues. The V gene's germline CDR1 is SGHTA and CDR2 FQGTGA.

This clonotype occurred many times. The chain carries TRBV19 and TRBJ2-1, with 8 bases that match TRBD2. The CDR3 runs 17 residues. The trim removed 2 bases at V and 5 bases at J, leaving 11 bases unmatched. Germline CDR1 LNHDA, CDR2 SQIVND (reference sequence). The CDR3 protein is CASSIRGGLAANNEQFF. CDR3 nucleotides: TGTGCCAGTAGTATACGGGGAGGACTAGCCGCAAACAATGAGCAGTTCTTC.

This clonotype occurred many times. This chain connects TRBV20-1 to TRBJ1-2; D not certain. CDR1 is DFQATT, CDR2 SNEGSKA, per germline (reference sequence). The CDR3 extends over 14 amino acids. V gave up 5 bases and J gave up 2 bases, with 15 bases separating them. CDR3 in amino acids: CSAGLPRVNYGYTF. The DNA of the CDR3 is TGCAGTGCTGGCCTCCCACGGGTCAACTATGGCTACACCTTC.

This clonotype has at least ten counts. The genes are TRBV6-1 and TRBJ1-2; TRBD1 matches at 7 bases. With V trimmed by 2 bases and J by 4 bases, 7 bases remained unmatched. The germline gives CDR1 MNHNS, CDR2 SASEGT. The CDR3 contains 15 residues. The CDR3 loop is CASSEILGQVYGYTF. The CDR3 region has the DNA TGTGCCAGCAGTGAAATTCTCGGACAGGTCTATGGCTACACCTTC.

Regarding this clonotype: A much larger clone lies one base from this, so it may be a read error. V usage is TRBV29-1 and J usage is TRBJ2-5; possible D gene TRBD2, 6 bases. V lost 6 bases, J lost 7 bases, and 21 bases lay in between. The CDR3 spans 14 residues. The germline gives CDR1 SQVTM, CDR2 ANQGSEA. The CDR3 loop reads CSVEKTGVEGTQYF. CDR3 coding DNA: TGCAGCGTGGAAAAGACGGGAGTTGAGGGGACCCAGTACTTC.

This clonotype was counted ten times or more. The chain recombines TRBV6-1 with TRBJ1-2; 9 positions agree with TRBD1. In germline, CDR1 is MNHNS, CDR2 SASEGT. This CDR3 spans 15 amino acids. V gave up 6 bases and J gave up 7 bases; unmatched junction bases: 12. The DNA of the CDR3 is TGTGCCAGCAGCGACCCGAAGACAGGGGGACCTGGCTACACCTTC. It is translated as CASSDPKTGGPGYTF.

This rearrangement joins TRBV6-5 to TRBJ1-1; D gene unclear. Per the germline V gene, CDR1 is MNHEY and CDR2 is SVGAGI. The CDR3 is made up of 14 amino acids. The V gene lost 0 bases and the J gene lost 6 bases, with 11 bases spanning the gap. The CDR3 coding sequence is TGTGCCAGCAGTTACTCGTCGCAGGTCGCTGAAGCTTTCTTT. This translates into CASSYSSQVAEAFF.

The sample holds many counts of this clonotype. V and J are TRBV7-8 and TRBJ2-6; D is ambiguous. CDR1 and CDR2 from the germline V gene are SGHVS and FQNEAQ. Trimming pared 8 bases from V and 0 bases from J, leaving 2 bases between. The length of the CDR3 is 12 residues. The CDR3 sequence: CASDSGANVLTF. The CDR3 bases are TGTGCCAGCGACTCTGGGGCCAACGTCCTGACTTTC.

This clonotype was counted at least ten times. The chain employs TRBV28 and TRBJ1-6, with 12 bases aligning to TRBD1. V was pared by 7 bases and J by 14 bases, with 12 bases of the junction left unmatched. This CDR3 is 15 amino acids long. From germline, CDR1 is MDHEN and CDR2 SYDVKM. The CDR3 DNA reads TGTGCCAGCACTATCCCGGGACAGGGGGCTGAGTCCCTCCACTTT. Translating gives CASTIPGQGAESLHF.

This clonotype was detected a few times. The gene calls are TRBV6-2 or TRBV6-3 and TRBJ1-4; D gene ambiguous. CDR3 length: 16 amino acids. V gave up 6 bases and J gave up 0 bases, with 14 bases separating them. Germline V gene data show CDR1 as MNHEY and CDR2 as SVGEGT. CDR3 nucleotide sequence: TGTGCCAGCAGCCCCGACCGGGGAGCAACTAATGAAAAACTGTTTTTT. The encoded protein is CASSPDRGATNEKLFF.

J is TRBJ2-6 and V is TRBV4-1; D is unclear. Germline CDR1 MGHRA, CDR2 YSYEKL. With 6 bases removed from V and 0 bases from J, the gap between germline ends came to 9 bases. This CDR3 is built from 15 residues. DNA for the CDR3: TGCGCCAGCAGTCAATACCTCTCTGGGGCCAACGTCCTGACTTTC. Translating it yields CASSQYLSGANVLTF.

In its sample, this clonotype was seen many times. The V call is TRBV12-3 or TRBV12-4, the J call TRBJ1-1; D is unclear. The V end lost 5 bases, the J end lost 3 bases, and 10 bases lay between the germline ends. The CDR3 has 13 amino acids. This chain's CDR3 is CASSPRTDTEAFF. The CDR3 bases are TGTGCCAGCAGTCCCCGGACCGACACTGAAGCTTTCTTT.

This clonotype was found many times. This chain connects TRBV7-2 to TRBJ2-5; a possible D gene is TRBD1 (6 bases). The length of the CDR3 is 14 residues. Germline V gives CDR1 SGHTA, CDR2 FQGNSA. V gave up 2 bases and J gave up 4 bases, with 11 bases separating them. Here the CDR3 reads CASSLTGWIETQYF. The DNA for the CDR3 is TGTGCCAGCAGCTTAACAGGGTGGATAGAGACCCAGTACTTC.

This clonotype occurred many times. The chain has TRBV18 and TRBJ2-1; D remains unclear. CDR1 KGHSH and CDR2 LQKENI come from the germline V gene. V was clipped by 8 bases and J by 1 base, with 9 bases between them. This CDR3 is built from 13 residues. The chain's CDR3 is CASGWGSYNEQFF. The CDR3 DNA follows: TGTGCCAGCGGCTGGGGATCCTACAATGAGCAGTTCTTC.

This clonotype has only a few counts. Since a much larger clone is just one base distant, this may be a read error. The chain couples TRBV5-6 to TRBJ2-5; D perhaps matches TRBD1 (5 bases). In germline, CDR1 is SGHDT, CDR2 YYEEEE. The CDR3 runs 12 residues. Trimming pared 4 bases from V and 7 bases from J, leaving 11 bases between. The CDR3 nucleotides are TGTGCCAGCAGCCAGGACATTGGGACCCAGTACTTC. This codes for CASSQDIGTQYF.

The chain uses TRBV6-2 or TRBV6-3 and TRBJ2-7; D gene uncertain. V was trimmed by 2 bases and J by 5 bases, leaving 4 bases between them. Germline V CDR1 and CDR2: MNHEY, SVGEGT. The CDR3 has 11 amino acids. The CDR3 DNA reads as TGTGCCAGCAGTTACGGCGACGAGCAGTACTTC. Translated, it gives CASSYGDEQYF.

The chain links TRBV28 to TRBJ1-5; D not resolved. CDR1 and CDR2 from the germline V gene are MDHEN and SYDVKM. Trimming pared 6 bases from V and 3 bases from J, leaving 9 bases between. There are 13 residues in the CDR3. CDR3 sequence (DNA): TGTGCCAGCAGCCCAGATGCCAATCAGCCCCAGCATTTT. Translated, it gives CASSPDANQPQHF.

The chain carries TRBV27 and TRBJ2-7; either TRBD1 or TRBD2 may supply D (6 bases each). Trimming stripped 4 bases from V and 8 bases from J, with 9 bases between. CDR1 is MNHEY, CDR2 SMNVEV, per germline (reference sequence). This CDR3 is built from 11 residues. In DNA form, the CDR3 reads TGTGCCAGCAGTTGGGGGGCACAGCAGTACTTC. Its translation is CASSWGAQQYF.

This clonotype was seen at least ten times. CDR3 region: CASSLDHTF. CDR3 bases: TGTGCCAGCAGCTTAGATCACACCTTC. The V gene is TRBV11-2, the J gene TRBJ1-2; D gene uncertain. V gave up 0 bases and J gave up 12 bases, with 2 bases separating them. Germline CDR1 SGHAT, CDR2 FQNNGV. CDR3 size: 9 residues.

In its sample, this clonotype was seen many times. This chain joins TRBV7-2 and TRBJ2-3, with TRBD2 identical over 7 bases. Looked up from germline, CDR1 is SGHTA and CDR2 is FQGNSA. This CDR3 has 17 amino acids. V lost 0 bases, J lost 4 bases, and 10 bases stayed unmatched. This CDR3 is CASSLALWGGVADTQYF. The CDR3 coding sequence is TGTGCCAGCAGCTTAGCGCTGTGGGGGGGGGTGGCAGATACGCAGTATTTT.

This clonotype was detected many times. This rearrangement joins TRBV9 to TRBJ1-1; D not resolved. CDR3 length: 15 amino acids. Trimming stripped 1 base from V and 2 bases from J, with 12 bases between. Germline V gene data show CDR1 as SGDLS and CDR2 as YYNGEE. The CDR3 sequence: CASSVSKGVNTEAFF. The CDR3 coding sequence is TGTGCCAGCAGCGTATCTAAGGGCGTAAACACTGAAGCTTTCTTT. Using reference TRBV9 and TRBJ1-1 for the parts outside the CDR3, the full variable domain is DSGVTQTPKHLITATGQRVTLRCSPRSGDLSVYWYQQSLDQGLQFLIQYYNGEERAKGNILERFSAQQFPDLHSELNLSSLELGDSALYFCASSVSKGVNTEAFFGQGTRLTVV.